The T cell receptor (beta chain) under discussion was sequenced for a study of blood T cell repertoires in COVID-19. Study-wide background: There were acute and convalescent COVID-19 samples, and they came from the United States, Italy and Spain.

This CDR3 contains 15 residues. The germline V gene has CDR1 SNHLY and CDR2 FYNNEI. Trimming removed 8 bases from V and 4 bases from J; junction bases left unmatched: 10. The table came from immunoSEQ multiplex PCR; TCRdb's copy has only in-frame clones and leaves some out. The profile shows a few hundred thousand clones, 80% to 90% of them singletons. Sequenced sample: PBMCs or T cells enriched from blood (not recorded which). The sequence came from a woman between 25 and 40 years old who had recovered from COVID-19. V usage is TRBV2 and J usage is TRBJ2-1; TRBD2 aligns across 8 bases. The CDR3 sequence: CASFETGGAYNEQFF. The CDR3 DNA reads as TGTGCCAGCTTTGAAACGGGAGGGGCTTACAATGAGCAGTTCTTC.